The next 11 T cell receptor beta chains were all read from a single sample in a study of blood T cell repertoires in COVID-19. Generated by immunoSEQ multiplex PCR, the TCRdb table keeps only in-frame clones and is missing some. Found here are some 260,000 clones, approximately 91% of them singletons; the top ten hold around 0.67%. Sequencing used peripheral blood. The receptors stem from a human donor in a cohort sampled during active COVID-19.

The chain combines TRBV7-6 with TRBJ2-7; tentatively, D is TRBD2 (5 bases). Germline lookup yields CDR1 SGHVS and CDR2 FNYEAQ. Trimming left V 6 bases short and J 2 bases short, with 17 bases between. This CDR3 has 15 residues. As DNA, the CDR3 is TGTGCCAGCAGTCGTGACCCGGGGATCACCTACGAGCAGTACTTC. It yields the protein CASSRDPGITYEQYF. Based on the CDR3 plus reference TRBV7-6 and TRBJ2-7, the full variable domain is GAGVSQSPRYKVTKRGQDVALRCDPISGHVSLYWYRQALGQGPEFLTYFNYEAQQDKSGLPNDRFSAERPEGSISTLTIQRTEQRDSAMYRCASSRDPGITYEQYFGPGTRLTVT.

Points on this clone: The sample holds other DNA sequences that translate to the same CDR3. The rearrangement uses TRBV27 and TRBJ2-1; the match to TRBD2 covers 7 bases. Germline CDR1 and CDR2: MNHEY and SMNVEV (reference sequence). The V segment lost 3 bases and the J segment 4 bases; nucleotides outside the gene matches: 0. The CDR3 is 13 residues long. CDR3 residues: CASSLRGYNEQFF. DNA of the CDR3: TGTGCCAGCAGTTTGCGGGGGTACAATGAGCAGTTCTTC.

The chain links TRBV19 to TRBJ2-7; D perhaps matches TRBD1 (7 bases). Trimming removed 4 bases from V and 2 bases from J, with 12 bases in between. This CDR3 is built from 14 residues. Germline loops: CDR1 LNHDA, CDR2 SQIVND (reference sequence). The CDR3 DNA is TGTGCCAGTAGTAGCGGGACAGTAGCCTACGAGCAGTACTTC. Its translation: CASSSGTVAYEQYF.

The chain joins TRBV6-6 to TRBJ2-5; 10 positions match TRBD1. The CDR3 length is 15 residues. CDR1 is MNHNY, CDR2 SVGAGI, per germline (reference sequence). V was clipped by 2 bases and J by 4 bases; unmatched bases: 4. The CDR3 region is CASSYGGQGVETQYF. As DNA, the CDR3 is TGTGCCAGCAGTTACGGTGGACAGGGGGTAGAGACCCAGTACTTC.

The V gene is TRBV19, the J gene TRBJ1-2, with 8 nucleotides matching TRBD1. CDR1 is LNHDA, CDR2 SQIVND, per germline (reference sequence). The CDR3 loop spans 16 amino acids. With V trimmed by 1 base and J by 6 bases, 10 bases remained unmatched. CDR3 in amino acids: CASSIAQGAKGNGYTF. CDR3 in DNA: TGTGCCAGTAGTATAGCGCAGGGGGCGAAAGGTAATGGCTACACCTTC.

This chain links TRBV11-2 with TRBJ2-1; maybe TRBD2 (6 bases). This CDR3 has 16 amino acids. The V and J ends lost 1 base and 5 bases respectively, with 15 bases between them. In germline, CDR1 is SGHAT, CDR2 FQNNGV. As DNA, the CDR3 is TGTGCCAGCAGCTTAGCCGTAGCGGAAACAAACAATGAGCAGTTCTTC. It is translated as CASSLAVAETNNEQFF.

This chain connects TRBV29-1 to TRBJ1-1; 8 nucleotides line up with TRBD1. The CDR3 has 13 residues. CDR1 SQVTM and CDR2 ANQGSEA come from the germline V gene. Trimming took 7 bases from V and 1 from J; bases not matched to a gene: 5. The CDR3 reads CSARTGRNTEAFF. CDR3 nucleotide sequence: TGCAGCGCTCGGACAGGGAGGAACACTGAAGCTTTCTTT.

J is TRBJ2-2 and V is TRBV7-3; TRBD2 matches 11 bases. Germline CDR1 SGHTA, CDR2 FQGTGA. The CDR3 length is 16 residues. V dropped 5 bases and J dropped 6; count of bases not matched to a gene: 8. The CDR3 sequence is CASSPTSGMGAGELFF. Here the CDR3 DNA reads TGTGCCAGCAGCCCGACTAGCGGGATGGGTGCCGGGGAGCTGTTTTTT. The whole variable domain, remainder taken from reference TRBV7-3 and TRBJ2-2, is GAGVSQTPSNKVTEKGKYVELRCDPISGHTALYWYRQSLGQGPEFLIYFQGTGAADDSGLPNDRFFAVRPEGSVSTLKIQRTERGDSAVYLCASSPTSGMGAGELFFGEGSRLTVL.

The rearrangement joins TRBV19 to TRBJ2-2, with a possible D match to TRBD2 (6 bases). V was cut by 6 bases and J by 3 bases, with 11 bases left in between. Germline CDR1 reads LNHDA; CDR2 reads SQIVND (reference sequence). The CDR3 is 14 amino acids. The CDR3 DNA follows: TGTGCCAGTAGATCCAGGGACTACACCGGGGAGCTGTTTTTT. Protein product: CASRSRDYTGELFF.

The chain combines TRBV21-1 with TRBJ1-5. TRBV21-1 is termed a pseudogene. This CDR3 contains 14 residues. The CDR3 region is CASSPGEVNQPQHF. DNA of the CDR3: TGTGCCAGCAGCCCGGGGGAAGTGAATCAGCCCCAGCATTTT.

The DNA of the CDR3 is TGTGCCAGCAGCACGGGACTAGCGGGGGCTAACGGGGCCAACGTCCTGACTTTC. Translating gives CASSTGLAGANGANVLTF. The V and J genes are TRBV5-4 and TRBJ2-6; TRBD2 matches at 14 bases. With 4 bases clipped from V and 4 bases from J, the junction kept 7 bases outside the gene matches. Per the germline V gene, CDR1 is SGHNT and CDR2 is YYREEE (reference sequence). This CDR3 has 18 residues.